This T cell receptor beta chain is from a study of regulatory T cells in long-lasting Graves disease. This clonotype was seen a few times. Described time point: newly diagnosed GD, antithyroid drugs for less than 3 months. The TCR library was prepared using RNA isolated from PBMCs. Combining iRepertoire HTBI primers with Arm-PCR of CDR3 regions, the authors built TCR beta libraries. MiXCR, applied by TCRdb to the multiplex PCR reads, yields one record per CDR3 protein. The sample lists some 250,000 distinct CDR3 sequences; roughly 18% were seen once. The same specimen was also included in a second study, on T cells in Graves' hyperthyroidism and ophthalmopathy. From that report: The primer set for the first-round RT-PCR of the TCR CDR3 was HTBI.

Sequencing was performed on peripheral blood mononuclear cells (PBMCs), taken at new diagnosis, from a patient treated with antithyroid drugs. The TCR originated in a young woman with Graves disease.

The CDR3 is CAISRGGTYEQYF. CDR3 DNA sequence: TGTGCCATCAGCCGAGGGGGTACCTACGAGCAGTACTTC. The V call is TRBV10-3, the J call TRBJ2-7; TRBD1 is a possible D gene (6 bases). V was cut by 6 bases and J by 2 bases, with 11 bases left in between. Germline V CDR1 and CDR2: ENHRY, SYGVKD. The CDR3 spans 13 residues.